Each of the 31 T cell receptor beta chains below was sequenced from the same sample in a study of T cell repertoires in ileal Crohn's disease. Assay used: immunoSEQ multiplex PCR; TCRdb lists only in-frame clones, some missing. The table has about 380 clones, approximately 90% seen once. Indicated time point: neoterminal ileum biopsy at postoperative endoscopy, about 6 months after surgery. Sequenced input: ileal tissue. The receptors here all came from an adult with Crohn's disease.

This clone was detected once. This chain uses TRBV4-3 with TRBJ2-1, with TRBD2 matching 12 bases. The V segment lost 4 bases and the J segment 0 bases; nucleotides outside the gene matches: 10. Germline V gene sequence: CDR1 LGHNA, CDR2 YSLEER. This CDR3 contains 19 residues. The CDR3: CASSPETSGGLSSYNEQFF. DNA of the CDR3: TGCGCCAGCAGCCCCGAGACTAGCGGGGGCTTAAGCTCCTACAATGAGCAGTTCTTC.

The chain carries TRBV18 and TRBJ1-2, with D uncertain. V was pared by 0 bases and J by 6 bases, with 14 bases between. From germline, CDR1 is KGHSH and CDR2 LQKENI. The CDR3 is 15 residues long. The CDR3 DNA is TGTGCCAGCTCACCACCGGCCGGGTCTCAGAATGGCTACACCTTC. Translation gives CASSPPAGSQNGYTF.

The DNA for the CDR3 is TGCAGCGTTGAACCCCTGGGGCGGAGGTACGAGCAGTACTTC. The encoded protein is CSVEPLGRRYEQYF. The chain joins TRBV29-1 to TRBJ2-7; D possibly matches TRBD1 or TRBD2 (5 bases each). Germline loops: CDR1 SQVTM, CDR2 ANQGSEA. CDR3 size: 14 residues. Trimming took off 2 bases at V and 4 bases at J, with 15 bases between the two ends.

V and J are TRBV6-1 and TRBJ2-3; 8 positions match TRBD2. This CDR3 has 15 amino acids. J was trimmed by 2 bases and V by 6 bases; bases with no gene match: 7. Per germline, CDR1 MNHNS and CDR2 SASEGT. The CDR3 DNA follows: TGTGCCAGCAGCGCTGGACTAGCAGACACAGATACGCAGTATTTT. This translates into CASSAGLADTDTQYF.

This chain joins TRBV6-5 and TRBJ2-1; a weak D match, TRBD2 (7 bases). CDR1 and CDR2 (germline): MNHEY, SVGAGI. V lost 4 bases and J lost 4, with 14 bases in between. The CDR3 runs to 15 residues. The CDR3 DNA is TGTGCCAGCAGTTCCTGGGGGGGCGCGTACAATGAGCAGTTCTTC. It is translated as CASSSWGGAYNEQFF.

The CDR3 spells CASSHTGGGDTEAFF. The DNA of the CDR3 is TGCGCCAGCAGTCACACAGGGGGCGGGGACACTGAAGCTTTCTTT. The chain couples TRBV23-1 to TRBJ1-1; the match to TRBD1 covers 9 bases. TRBV23-1 belongs to the ORF category, with a function that is uncertain. Trimming took 3 bases from V and 3 from J; bases not matched to a gene: 5. The CDR3 runs 15 residues.

Only one count was recorded for this clone. J is TRBJ2-1 and V is TRBV21-1; TRBD2 was called by the table and not checked on the DNA. TRBV21-1 is a pseudogene. The CDR3 has 16 residues. CDR3 bases: TGTGCCAGCAGTCAGACCATAGCTACACCAGACAATGAGCAGTTCTTC. This translates into CASSQTIATPDNEQFF.

V is TRBV7-3 and J is TRBJ2-3; D ambiguous. The V end was cut by 2 bases, the J end by 4 bases, with 7 bases between. The CDR3 is made up of 13 amino acids. Germline CDR1 SGHTA, CDR2 FQGTGA. The DNA for the CDR3 is TGTGCCAGCAGCTTACTCCATTCAGATACGCAGTATTTT. Translated: CASSLLHSDTQYF.

V gene TRBV4-1 combines with J gene TRBJ2-5; D may be TRBD1 (8 bases). CDR1 and CDR2 (germline): MGHRA, YSYEKL. The CDR3 is made up of 15 amino acids. V shed 4 bases and J shed 5 bases, with 17 bases lying between them. CDR3 loop: CASSRIGQGGETQYF. CDR3 DNA sequence: TGCGCCAGCAGCCGGATTGGACAGGGAGGGGAGACCCAGTACTTC.

This chain connects TRBV6-4 to TRBJ2-6; D is uncertain. Trimming took 0 bases from V and 0 from J, leaving 6 bases between them. The germline V gene has CDR1 MRHNA and CDR2 SNTAGT. This CDR3 has 16 residues. CDR3 DNA sequence: TGTGCCAGCAGTGACTCGATGGCCTCTGGGGCCAACGTCCTGACTTTC. This encodes CASSDSMASGANVLTF.

Only one count was recorded for this clone. The chain is built from TRBV27 and TRBJ2-3, with TRBD1 as a possible D gene (6 bases). The CDR3 contains 14 residues. CDR1 and CDR2 (germline): MNHEY, SMNVEV (reference sequence). Trimming removed 3 bases at V and 3 bases at J, with 10 bases between. DNA for the CDR3: TGTGCCAGCAGTTTCACAGGGAGTACAGATACGCAGTATTTT. This translates into CASSFTGSTDTQYF.

The chain joins TRBV4-3 to TRBJ1-2; weak D call: TRBD1 (5 bases). CDR3 length equals 17 residues. From germline, CDR1 is LGHNA and CDR2 YSLEER. Trimming stripped 0 bases from V and 0 bases from J, with 14 bases between. The CDR3 bases are TGCGCCAGCAGCCAAGAACCCCTGGGGGGAACTAACTATGGCTACACCTTC. Its translation is CASSQEPLGGTNYGYTF.

The rearrangement joins TRBV28 to TRBJ1-6; D not certain. CDR3 length: 13 residues. Trimming stripped 6 bases from V and 6 bases from J, with 9 bases between. Germline V CDR1 and CDR2: MDHEN, SYDVKM. Here the CDR3 DNA reads TGTGCCAGCAGGGACGGACTTAATTCACCCCTCCACTTT. Its protein is CASRDGLNSPLHF.

The J gene is TRBJ2-1, the V gene TRBV30; tentative D call: TRBD2 (6 bases). Per germline, CDR1 GTSNPN and CDR2 SVGIG (reference sequence). The CDR3 is 12 residues long. V was clipped by 3 bases and J by 9 bases, with 12 bases between them. CDR3 region: CAWRFGGPEQFF. CDR3 nucleotide sequence: TGTGCCTGGAGGTTCGGAGGGCCTGAGCAGTTCTTC.

This rearrangement joins TRBV13 to TRBJ2-2; perhaps TRBD2 as D (6 bases). The germline V gene has CDR1 PRHDT and CDR2 FYEKMQ (reference sequence). The CDR3 is 16 amino acids. With 0 bases removed from V and 4 bases from J, the gap between germline ends came to 12 bases. This CDR3 is CASSLGLRRGTGELFF. Written as DNA, the CDR3 is TGTGCCAGCAGCTTAGGCCTGAGGCGGGGCACCGGGGAGCTGTTTTTT.

This rearrangement joins TRBV15 to TRBJ2-1, with 12 bases aligning to TRBD2. The CDR3 consists of 14 residues. The junction had 7 bases not matched to a gene; V was cut back by 9 bases and J by 7 bases. In germline, CDR1 is LNHNV, CDR2 YYDKDF (reference sequence). CDR3 DNA: TGTGCCACAAGACTAGCGGGGGCCCGTAATGAGCAGTTCTTC. Protein product: CATRLAGARNEQFF.

The CDR3 DNA reads as TGTGCCATCCGACCGTCGACAGGGGAATCCTACGAGCAGTACTTC. Residues: CAIRPSTGESYEQYF. The chain combines TRBV10-3 with TRBJ2-7; 8 bases align to TRBD1. The junction had 10 bases not matched to a gene; V was cut back by 8 bases and J by 1 base. This CDR3 is built from 15 residues. Looked up from germline, CDR1 is ENHRY and CDR2 is SYGVKD.

This chain connects TRBV7-4 to TRBJ2-1; D not resolved. Germline V CDR1 and CDR2: SGHVT, SQSDAQ. The CDR3 sequence is 13 residues long. V was clipped by 5 bases and J by 5 bases, with 10 bases between them. CDR3 loop: CASSKGRNNEQFF. For the CDR3, the DNA is TGTGCCAGCAGCAAAGGACGGAACAATGAGCAGTTCTTC.

V gene TRBV27 combines with J gene TRBJ1-2; D is unresolved. Germline CDR1 reads MNHEY; CDR2 reads SMNVEV (reference sequence). V was shortened by 0 bases and J by 6 bases, with 5 bases between the two germline ends. CDR3 length: 12 amino acids. The CDR3 bases are TGTGCCAGCAGTTTATCCGGGAATGGCTACACCTTC. Translating it yields CASSLSGNGYTF.

The chain joins TRBV21-1 to TRBJ2-2; the DNA was not compared with TRBD1, the D call given in the table. TRBV21-1 is labeled a pseudogene. CDR3 length: 16 residues. In nucleotides, the CDR3 is TGTGCCAGCACCGAAAGGGACAGGGAAGACACCGGGGAGCTGTTTTTT. It specifies CASTERDREDTGELFF.

This sequence joins TRBV7-2 and TRBJ2-1; a weak D match, TRBD1 (6 bases). The CDR3 contains 12 residues. In germline, CDR1 is SGHTA, CDR2 FQGNSA. V lost 4 bases and J lost 9, with 10 bases in between. CDR3 sequence: CASSSQGIEQFF. The CDR3 nucleotides read TGTGCCAGCAGCTCACAGGGTATTGAGCAGTTCTTC.

The rearrangement uses TRBV4-1 and TRBJ1-2, with D unclear. This CDR3 region has 15 residues. V lost 0 bases to trimming and J lost 2 bases, with 10 bases between them. Germline V gene sequence: CDR1 MGHRA, CDR2 YSYEKL. CDR3 amino acids: CASSQEQVVNYGYTF. Written as DNA, the CDR3 is TGCGCCAGCAGCCAAGAACAAGTAGTCAACTATGGCTACACCTTC.

The rearrangement links TRBV28 to TRBJ1-2, with 8 bases fitting TRBD1. This CDR3 has 13 residues. Germline V lookup: CDR1 MDHEN, CDR2 SYDVKM. The V segment lost 3 bases and the J segment 4 bases; nucleotides outside the gene matches: 1. CDR3 amino acids: CASSLGQAYGYTF. CDR3 DNA sequence: TGTGCCAGCAGTTTGGGACAGGCCTATGGCTACACCTTC.

This rearrangement joins TRBV7-9 to TRBJ1-1; 7 positions agree with TRBD1. After removal of 6 bases from V and 5 bases from J, the junction contained 6 bases not matched to a gene. CDR1 and CDR2 from the germline V gene are SEHNR and FQNEAQ (reference sequence). This CDR3 spans 13 amino acids. The CDR3 sequence: CASSQDRRTEAFF. The CDR3 bases are TGTGCCAGCAGTCAGGACAGGCGGACTGAAGCTTTCTTT.

The V call is TRBV18, the J call TRBJ1-2, with a possible D match to TRBD1 (6 bases). The CDR3 has 16 amino acids. Germline values: CDR1 KGHSH, CDR2 LQKENI. With 4 bases removed from V and 0 bases from J, the gap between germline ends came to 15 bases. The CDR3 sequence is CASSRYNRDPNYGYTF. CDR3 DNA: TGTGCCAGCTCACGCTATAACAGGGACCCTAACTATGGCTACACCTTC. Looking up the rest from reference TRBV18 and TRBJ1-2 gives the full variable domain: NAGVMQNPRHLVRRRGQEARLRCSPMKGHSHVYWYRQLPEEGLKFMVYLQKENIIDESGMPKERFSAEFPKEGPSILRIQQVVRGDSAAYFCASSRYNRDPNYGYTFGSGTRLTVV.

The chain links TRBV7-2 to TRBJ1-5; D remains ambiguous. Looked up from germline, CDR1 is SGHTA and CDR2 is FQGNSA. The length of the CDR3 is 15 residues. V shed 0 bases and J shed 0 bases, with 6 bases lying between them. The CDR3: CASSLAKVSNQPQHF. In DNA, the CDR3 is TGTGCCAGCAGCTTAGCTAAAGTTAGCAATCAGCCCCAGCATTTT.

The chain employs TRBV10-2 and TRBJ2-5; D gene ambiguous. The CDR3 loop spans 14 amino acids. Germline V CDR1 and CDR2: WSHSY, SAAADI. The V end lost 2 bases, the J end lost 1 base, and 8 bases lay between the germline ends. CDR3 coding DNA: TGCGCCAGCAGTGAGCTTCGCCCCCAAGAGACCCAGTACTTC. Protein sequence: CASSELRPQETQYF.

The rearrangement links TRBV7-2 to TRBJ1-2, with D unresolved. Germline V gene data show CDR1 as SGHTA and CDR2 as FQGNSA. The CDR3 totals 19 residues. V lost 0 bases and J lost 1, with 21 bases in between. The CDR3 DNA is TGTGCCAGCAGCTTAGCCCACCGAACGGGGAGCGGGGTTAACTATGGCTACACCTTC. It is translated as CASSLAHRTGSGVNYGYTF. Using reference TRBV7-2 and TRBJ1-2 for the parts outside the CDR3, the full variable domain is GAGVSQSPSNKVTEKGKDVELRCDPISGHTALYWYRQSLGQGLEFLIYFQGNSAPDKSGLPSDRFSAERTGGSVSTLTIQRTQQEDSAVYLCASSLAHRTGSGVNYGYTFGSGTRLTVV.

This sequence joins TRBV18 and TRBJ2-1; D gene ambiguous. Looked up from germline, CDR1 is KGHSH and CDR2 is LQKENI. Trimming pared 6 bases from V and 9 bases from J, leaving 24 bases between. The CDR3 is 16 residues long. The CDR3 nucleotides read TGTGCCAGCTCCTCAACCCTCGTGGCTCTTATTTGTGAGCAGTTCTTC. Translating gives CASSSTLVALICEQFF.

By share, this clone ranks as hyperexpanded (1% or more). The CDR3 loop is CASSQEPSGDAKNIQYF. The CDR3 DNA sequence: TGCGCCAGCAGCCAGGAACCTAGCGGGGACGCCAAAAACATTCAGTACTTC. The V and J genes are TRBV4-1 and TRBJ2-4; TRBD2 agrees at 9 bases. CDR1 MGHRA and CDR2 YSYEKL come from the germline V gene. The V and J ends lost 3 bases and 1 base, in that order; junction bases with no gene match: 7. This CDR3 contains 17 residues.

The chain is built from TRBV5-6 and TRBJ1-6, with TRBD1 matching 7 bases. V was pared by 0 bases and J by 5 bases, with 14 bases of the junction left unmatched. The CDR3 length is 19 residues. The germline V gene encodes CDR1 SGHDT and CDR2 YYEEEE. CDR3 residues: CASSLGSLVTGRHNSPLHF. In nucleotides, the CDR3 is TGTGCCAGCAGCTTGGGGTCCCTAGTGACAGGGCGCCATAATTCACCCCTCCACTTT.